The rows below give T cell receptor beta chains drawn from one sample of a study of cytomegalovirus exposure and HLA in healthy donors. Using immunoSEQ multiplex PCR, the repertoire was profiled, and TCRdb retains in-frame clones only, with some absent. In the table there are more than 45,000 clones, roughly 76% of which are singletons. Sequencing used PBMCs. Receptors originate from a man aged 25-45 years in good health and CMV-seronegative. The CDR3 runs from the conserved cysteine through the conserved F or W. The order of the fields is V gene, clone size, J gene, D gene, CDR3 DNA, CDR3 protein. D genes are given only for firm matches. Clone size is stated in some rows and not others, as once, few, many or a class when expanded.

V: TRBV5-1
size: -
J: TRBJ2-1
D: -
DNA: TGCGCCAGCAGCCAAGTAGCGGCATCCTACAATGAGCAGTTCTTC
CDR3: CASSQVAASYNEQFF

V: TRBV5-1
size: -
J: TRBJ2-2
D: -
DNA: TGCGCCAGCAGCTTGGCAGCGAACACCGGGGAGCTGTTTTTT
CDR3: CASSLAANTGELFF

V: TRBV7-9
size: -
J: TRBJ2-5
D: TRBD2
DNA: TGTGCCAGCAGCGGGGTAGCGGGAGGGGCAGAGACCCAGTACTTC
CDR3: CASSGVAGGAETQYF

V: TRBV29-1
size: -
J: TRBJ1-2
D: -
DNA: TGCAGCGTGCAAACAGGGAGCTATGGCTACACCTTC
CDR3: CSVQTGSYGYTF

V: TRBV11-2
size: few
J: TRBJ2-2
D: -
DNA: TGTGCCAGCAGCTTCGGAGCCGGGGAGCTGTTTTTT
CDR3: CASSFGAGELFF

V: TRBV15
size: -
J: TRBJ2-7
D: -
DNA: TGTGCCACCAGCAGAACAGGGACTAAAGGGTACTACGAGCAGTACTTC
CDR3: CATSRTGTKGYYEQYF

V: TRBV7-2
size: -
J: TRBJ1-5
D: -
DNA: TGTGCCAGCAGCCTTCAGGTTTGGCAAAGCAATCAGCCCCAGCATTTT
CDR3: CASSLQVWQSNQPQHF

V: TRBV7-9
size: -
J: TRBJ1-2
D: TRBD1
DNA: TGTGCCAGCAGCTTATATGCCGGGACAGATTATGGCTACACCTTC
CDR3: CASSLYAGTDYGYTF

V: TRBV19
size: -
J: TRBJ1-1
D: TRBD1
DNA: TGTGCCAGTAGTACGAAAGGACAGGGGGCGCGGGGCACTGAAGCTTTCTTT
CDR3: CASSTKGQGARGTEAFF

V: TRBV7-8
size: -
J: TRBJ2-7
D: -
DNA: TGTGCCAGCAGCTTAGTTGCCGGCCCAGGGACCTACGAGCAGTACTTC
CDR3: CASSLVAGPGTYEQYF

V: TRBV5-1
size: -
J: TRBJ1-1
D: -
DNA: TGCGCCAGCAGCTTGGGCGGCAGCTTGAACACTGAAGCTTTCTTT
CDR3: CASSLGGSLNTEAFF

V: TRBV18
size: -
J: TRBJ2-7
D: TRBD2
DNA: TGTGCCAGCTCAACCGCGGGAGGGGTCACCGAGCAGTACTTC
CDR3: CASSTAGGVTEQYF

V: TRBV2
size: -
J: TRBJ2-7
D: TRBD1
DNA: TGTGCCAGCAGACCCACCGGGACAGGGGTCTACGAGCAGTACTTC
CDR3: CASRPTGTGVYEQYF

V: TRBV14
size: -
J: TRBJ1-1
D: -
DNA: TGTGCCAGCAGCGAAACGTTCGGGGTTAAGGCGACTGAAGCTTTCTTT
CDR3: CASSETFGVKATEAFF

V: TRBV2
size: once
J: TRBJ1-5
D: -
DNA: TGTGCCAGCAGGGGGGGTTCCGGCAATCAGCCCCAGCATTTT
CDR3: CASRGGSGNQPQHF

V: TRBV7-9
size: -
J: TRBJ2-5
D: -
DNA: TGTGCCAGCAGCTCGGTCACCGGGATCGAAGAGACCCAGTACTTC
CDR3: CASSSVTGIEETQYF

V: TRBV30
size: few
J: TRBJ2-7
D: -
DNA: TGTGCCGTAACAGGGCTATACGAGCAGTACTTC
CDR3: CAVTGLYEQYF

V: TRBV2
size: few
J: TRBJ1-2
D: TRBD1
DNA: TGTGCCAGCAGCCCACAGGGGAAGGATGGCTACACCTTC
CDR3: CASSPQGKDGYTF

V: TRBV6-1
size: medium-sized
J: TRBJ1-4
D: -
DNA: TGTGCCAGCAATAGATTCAATGAAAAACTGTTTTTT
CDR3: CASNRFNEKLFF

V: TRBV5-4
size: -
J: TRBJ2-7
D: TRBD2
DNA: TGTGCCAGCAGCTTGGCGGCGGGAGGGCCCTACGAGCAGTACTTC
CDR3: CASSLAAGGPYEQYF

V: TRBV13
size: few
J: TRBJ2-1
D: TRBD2
DNA: TGTGCCAGCAGCTCAGGTAGCGGGAGGGCATACAATGAGCAGTTCTTC
CDR3: CASSSGSGRAYNEQFF

V: TRBV10-1
size: -
J: TRBJ2-3
D: -
DNA: TGCGCCAGCAGTGAGTACAGCAGCGATACGCAGTATTTT
CDR3: CASSEYSSDTQYF

V: TRBV6-4
size: -
J: TRBJ2-3
D: -
DNA: TGTGCCAGCAGTGGTCGAGATAGCACAGATACGCAGTATTTT
CDR3: CASSGRDSTDTQYF

V: TRBV11-2
size: -
J: TRBJ2-7
D: -
DNA: TGTGCCAGCACCCCTGGCGGAGGCTTATTCTACGAGCAGTACTTC
CDR3: CASTPGGGLFYEQYF

V: TRBV7-9
size: -
J: TRBJ2-5
D: TRBD2
DNA: TGTGCCAGCAGCTGGGGGACTAGCGGGAGGGCCTCGCAAGAGACCCAGTACTTC
CDR3: CASSWGTSGRASQETQYF

V: TRBV7-8
size: -
J: TRBJ2-7
D: TRBD2
DNA: TGTGCCAGCGTTAGTGAGGGACTAGCGGGAGGCGCTAAGTCCTACGAGCAGTACTTC
CDR3: CASVSEGLAGGAKSYEQYF

V: TRBV30
size: once
J: TRBJ1-2
D: -
DNA: TGTGCCTGGCAGATAAACTATGGCTACACCTTC
CDR3: CAWQINYGYTF

V: TRBV7-9
size: -
J: TRBJ2-1
D: TRBD1
DNA: TGTGCCAGCAGCAAGGGACAGGGAGGGAAGAACAATGAGCAGTTCTTC
CDR3: CASSKGQGGKNNEQFF

V: TRBV6-5
size: -
J: TRBJ2-7
D: TRBD1
DNA: TGTGCCAGCAGTCGGGACAGCTCCGCACTAAGGCAGTACTTC
CDR3: CASSRDSSALRQYF

V: TRBV29-1
size: -
J: TRBJ2-1
D: TRBD2
DNA: TGCAGCGGGATACTAGCGGGAGGGCTAGACGGCGATGAGCAGTTCTTC
CDR3: CSGILAGGLDGDEQFF

V: TRBV4-1
size: few
J: TRBJ2-7
D: TRBD1
DNA: TGCGCCAGCAGCTACCGGGACAGGGACTACGAGCAGTACTTC
CDR3: CASSYRDRDYEQYF